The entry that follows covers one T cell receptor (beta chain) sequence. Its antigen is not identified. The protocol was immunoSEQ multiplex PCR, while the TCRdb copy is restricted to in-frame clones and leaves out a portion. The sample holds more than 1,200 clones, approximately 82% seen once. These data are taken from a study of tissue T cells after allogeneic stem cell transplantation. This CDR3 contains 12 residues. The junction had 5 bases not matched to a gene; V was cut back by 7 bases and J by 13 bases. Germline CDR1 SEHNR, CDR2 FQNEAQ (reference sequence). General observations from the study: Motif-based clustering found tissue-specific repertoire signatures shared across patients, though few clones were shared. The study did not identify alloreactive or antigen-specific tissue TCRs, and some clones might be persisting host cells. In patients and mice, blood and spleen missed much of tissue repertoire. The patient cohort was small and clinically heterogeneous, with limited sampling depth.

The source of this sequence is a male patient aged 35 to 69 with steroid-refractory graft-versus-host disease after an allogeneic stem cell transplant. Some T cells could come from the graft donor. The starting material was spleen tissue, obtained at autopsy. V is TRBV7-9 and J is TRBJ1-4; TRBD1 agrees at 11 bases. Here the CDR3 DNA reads TGTGCCAGCATAGGGGACAGGGGGTTACTGTTTTTT. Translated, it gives CASIGDRGLLFF. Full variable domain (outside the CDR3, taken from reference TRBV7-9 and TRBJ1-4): DTGVSQNPRHKITKRGQNVTFRCDPISEHNRLYWYRQTLGQGPEFLTYFQNEAQLEKSRLLSDRFSAERPKGSFSTLEIQRTEQGDSAMYLCASIGDRGLLFFGSGTQLSVL.